The TCR beta chain under discussion was sequenced for a study of CD8 T cell repertoires and HIV-1 epitope variants. The germline CDR1 and CDR2 sequences are SGHTA and FQGNSA. Trimming removed 7 bases at V and 5 bases at J, with 14 bases between. The CDR3 contains 14 residues. Notes on this clone: What it binds is unknown.

Only in-frame clones appear in the TCRdb table, and some are missing; sequencing was by immunoSEQ multiplex PCR. The sample holds about 4,500 clones; approximately 70% are singletons and the top ten take approximately 39%. The chain carries TRBV7-2 and TRBJ2-2; no clear D. This clonotype was sampled from a male donor with HIV. The sequencing input was cultured CD8+ T cells derived from PBMCs. The CDR3 loop reads CASTVGSRTGELFF. The CDR3 DNA sequence: TGTGCCAGCACCGTAGGCAGTAGGACCGGGGAGCTGTTTTTT.